This T cell receptor (beta chain) appears in the sequencing data of a study of shared clonotypes between healthy human individuals. About the research overall: Donors, aged 18 to 49, were two women and three men.

Trimming left V 7 bases short and J 1 base short, with 19 bases between. The V gene's germline CDR1 is PRHDT and CDR2 FYEKMQ (reference sequence). There are 16 residues in the CDR3. Cells designated naive CD8 were CD45RO-negative and were positively selected for CCR7, with terminally differentiated effector memory CD45RA+ cells excluded. The repertoire was sequenced with immunoSEQ multiplex PCR; TCRdb's copy has only in-frame clones and lacks some. The sample carries roughly 2,000,000 clones, just under 95% recorded once. V usage is TRBV13 and J usage is TRBJ1-1; TRBD1 might be the D (5 bases). The source is a man aged 18 to 30 in good health. Sequenced material: naive CD8+ T cells sorted from blood. CDR3 region: CASTLHGTGGNTEAFF. Written as DNA, the CDR3 is TGTGCCAGCACCCTACACGGAACAGGCGGGAACACTGAAGCTTTCTTT. Full variable domain (remainder filled in from reference TRBV13 and TRBJ1-1): AAGVIQSPRHLIKEKRETATLKCYPIPRHDTVYWYQQGPGQDPQFLISFYEKMQSDKGSIPDRFSAQQFSDYHSELNMSSLELGDSALYFCASTLHGTGGNTEAFFGQGTRLTVV.